The clone carrying this T cell receptor (beta chain) appeared many times. The record originates from a study of human T cells and chemical hapten exposure. Background on the study: Doses of diphenylcyclopropenone went to the patients' scalps weekly throughout the approximately 25-week study.

The CDR3 totals 13 residues. Germline-derived CDR1 and CDR2 are SEHNR and FQNEAQ (reference sequence). With 5 bases removed from V and 2 bases from J, the gap between germline ends came to 9 bases. In the original processing: Ranging from roughly 23,224 to 750,000, TCR counts per sample had a median value of around 91,000. TCRdb fed the RACE reads into MiXCR, producing one record per CDR3 protein. None of the V and J calls come from the authors' own analysis; TCRdb made them. The sample lists about 350,000 distinct CDR3 sequences; around 6% were seen once. Time point denoted: patch test 2, 6 weeks after DPC sensitization. The treatment: therapeutic diphenylcyclopropenone sensitization with weekly scalp DPC.

The sample here was whole blood, taken in connection with sensitization to the hapten diphenylcyclopropenone (DPC). J is TRBJ1-1 and V is TRBV7-9; no firm D call. This TCR derives from a woman in her late teens or twenties with alopecia areata. Some clones in this sample may be carry-over from other donors' samples. Written as DNA, the CDR3 is TGTGCCAGCAGCCTAGGGTTCAACACTGAAGCTTTCTTT. Its translation is CASSLGFNTEAFF.